What follows are 8 T cell receptor beta chains derived from one specimen sequenced in a study of control samples from healthy donors and cancer patients. Assay used: immunoSEQ multiplex PCR; TCRdb lists only in-frame clones, some missing. The sample consists of 100,000 to 150,000 clones, roughly 90% of them appearing once. Sequences were obtained from blood. These receptor sequences come from a woman aged 45 to 65 in good health.

V is TRBV4-2 and J is TRBJ2-7, with D maybe TRBD2 (6 bases). This CDR3 has 13 residues. Trimming removed 3 bases from V and 5 bases from J, with 11 bases in between. Germline V gives CDR1 LGHNA, CDR2 YNFKEQ. The CDR3 nucleotides read TGTGCCAGCAGCCAGGTAGGGACTGACGAGCAGTACTTC. This gives the protein CASSQVGTDEQYF.

This chain connects TRBV27 to TRBJ2-7; 7 bases line up with TRBD1. CDR3 size: 14 residues. The germline gives CDR1 MNHEY, CDR2 SMNVEV (reference sequence). With V trimmed by 6 bases and J by 2 bases, 7 bases remained unmatched. The CDR3 here is CASSRQGRTYEQYF. DNA of the CDR3: TGTGCCAGCAGCAGACAGGGACGGACCTACGAGCAGTACTTC.

The gene calls are TRBV2 and TRBJ2-3; D not certain. This CDR3 is built from 13 residues. Trimming took off 3 bases at V and 4 bases at J, with 8 bases between the two ends. Germline V gene sequence: CDR1 SNHLY, CDR2 FYNNEI. For the CDR3, the DNA is TGTGCCAGCAGTGAGGGTAGCCCAGATACGCAGTATTTT. This gives the protein CASSEGSPDTQYF.

This clone was found a few times. The chain recombines TRBV19 with TRBJ1-4; no clear D. The V end was cut by 3 bases, the J end by 8 bases, with 4 bases between. Germline CDR1 reads LNHDA; CDR2 reads SQIVND (reference sequence). This CDR3 region has 11 residues. The CDR3 sequence is CASSIKEKLFF. In nucleotides, the CDR3 is TGTGCCAGTAGTATCAAGGAAAAACTGTTTTTT.

This sequence joins TRBV3-1 (or the pseudogene TRBV3-2) and TRBJ2-6, with D tentatively TRBD1 (5 bases). Trimming pared 4 bases from V and 1 base from J, leaving 8 bases between. The CDR3 length is 15 residues. Germline V gene data show CDR1 as LGHDT and CDR2 as YNNKEL (reference sequence). The CDR3 DNA is TGTGCCAGCAGCCTGTCAGGGTCTGGGGCCAACGTCCTGACTTTC. This codes for CASSLSGSGANVLTF.

V and J are TRBV30 and TRBJ2-7, with 8 bases identical to TRBD2. V lost 5 bases and J lost 12; bases outside the gene matches: 12. The germline gives CDR1 GTSNPN, CDR2 SVGIG (reference sequence). The CDR3 totals 12 residues. The CDR3 spells CAWVGAGGGLYF. As DNA, the CDR3 is TGTGCCTGGGTTGGGGCGGGAGGTGGCTTGTACTTC.

The chain carries TRBV2 and TRBJ2-5; possible D gene TRBD2, 5 bases. Germline CDR1 is SNHLY and CDR2 is FYNNEI. The CDR3 covers 14 residues. The V end was cut by 5 bases, the J end by 3 bases, with 13 bases between. The CDR3, as DNA: TGTGCCAGCAGTCCAGGACTCACCGAAGAGACCCAGTACTTC. Amino acid sequence: CASSPGLTEETQYF.

The chain is built from TRBV2 and TRBJ1-5; D possibly corresponds to TRBD1 (6 bases). CDR3 size: 15 residues. Germline CDR1 and CDR2: SNHLY and FYNNEI. Deletions cut 7 bases from V and 2 bases from J, with 15 bases between. The CDR3 DNA reads TGTGCCAGCAAGCCAGGGGCGGTCGGCAATCAGCCCCAGCATTTT. This translates into CASKPGAVGNQPQHF.